These 29 T cell receptor beta chains came from one sample sequenced in a study of cytomegalovirus exposure and HLA in healthy donors. The PCR was carried out with 60 Vbeta primers and 13 Jbeta primers. The repertoire was sequenced with immunoSEQ multiplex PCR; TCRdb's copy has only in-frame clones and lacks some. Of about 130,000 clones in the sample, about 81% were seen once. Sequencing used PBMCs. All receptors derive from a woman between 40 and 50 years old in good health and CMV-seropositive.

The chain combines TRBV5-1 with TRBJ1-2; no clear D gene. CDR3 length: 14 amino acids. With 4 bases removed from V and 2 bases from J, the gap between germline ends came to 12 bases. Looked up from germline, CDR1 is SGHRS and CDR2 is YFSETQ. Written as DNA, the CDR3 is TGCGCCAGCAGCGCCTACCTCTCCAACTATGGCTACACCTTC. This codes for CASSAYLSNYGYTF.

This chain uses TRBV7-9 with TRBJ2-2, with TRBD1 matching over 9 bases. V lost 5 bases to trimming and J lost 6 bases; unmatched junction nucleotides: 10. This CDR3 is 16 amino acids long. The germline V gene encodes CDR1 SEHNR and CDR2 FQNEAQ (reference sequence). The CDR3 region has the DNA TGTGCCAGCAGCCTAAGGTCGGGACAGGGATCCGGGGAGCTGTTTTTT. Encoded protein: CASSLRSGQGSGELFF.

This chain links TRBV5-1 with TRBJ2-7, with 8 bases lining up with TRBD1. CDR3 length: 14 amino acids. CDR1 and CDR2 from the germline V gene are SGHRS and YFSETQ. The junction had 5 bases not matched to a gene; V was cut back by 4 bases and J by 2 bases. CDR3 in DNA: TGCGCCAGCAGCCCCCCGGGACAGGCCTACGAGCAGTACTTC. Its translation is CASSPPGQAYEQYF.

The chain carries TRBV7-3 and TRBJ2-1; D not resolved. V was trimmed by 5 bases and J by 0 bases, leaving 14 bases between them. CDR1 and CDR2 from the germline V gene are SGHTA and FQGTGA. The CDR3 is 16 residues long. The DNA for the CDR3 is TGTGCCAGCAGCCGACTCGGTCGGAGCTCCTACAATGAGCAGTTCTTC. Protein: CASSRLGRSSYNEQFF.

The rearrangement uses TRBV21-1 and TRBJ2-7; the tabulated D call, TRBD2, remains unverified against the DNA. TRBV21-1 is given as a pseudogene. This CDR3 has 14 amino acids. The CDR3 reads CASRGLRYSYEQYF. CDR3 nucleotide sequence: TGTGCCAGCAGAGGACTGAGGTACTCCTACGAGCAGTACTTC.

The chain couples TRBV15 to TRBJ1-4, with TRBD1 matching 7 bases. Germline CDR1 is LNHNV and CDR2 is YYDKDF (reference sequence). The junction had 8 bases not matched to a gene; V was cut back by 8 bases and J by 5 bases. The CDR3 is 14 amino acids. The CDR3 bases are TGTGCCACCGGAGGGGGCCTTTTAAATGAAAAACTGTTTTTT. Translated, it gives CATGGGLLNEKLFF.

The V call is TRBV18, the J call TRBJ2-7; TRBD1 matches 8 bases. V was clipped by 3 bases and J by 6 bases; unmatched bases: 7. The CDR3 runs 14 residues. Germline CDR1 is KGHSH and CDR2 is LQKENI. The CDR3 reads CASSPAQQGGEQYF. CDR3 DNA sequence: TGTGCCAGCTCACCGGCCCAACAGGGGGGCGAGCAGTACTTC. Using reference TRBV18 and TRBJ2-7 for the parts outside the CDR3, the full variable domain is NAGVMQNPRHLVRRRGQEARLRCSPMKGHSHVYWYRQLPEEGLKFMVYLQKENIIDESGMPKERFSAEFPKEGPSILRIQQVVRGDSAAYFCASSPAQQGGEQYFGPGTRLTVT.

The V call is TRBV19, the J call TRBJ1-5, with 10 bases that match TRBD1. The CDR3 sequence is 15 residues long. Germline V gives CDR1 LNHDA, CDR2 SQIVND (reference sequence). V trimming: 1 base; J trimming: 7 bases; junction bases outside the gene matches: 4. CDR3 coding DNA: TGTGCCAGTAGTATAGGACAGGGGGCTCGACAGCCCCAGCATTTT. This sequence encodes CASSIGQGARQPQHF.

This sequence joins TRBV30 and TRBJ1-1; 7 bases line up with TRBD1. The length of the CDR3 is 13 residues. The ends lost 5 bases at V and 8 bases at J; junction bases unmatched: 11. Germline CDR1 GTSNPN, CDR2 SVGIG (reference sequence). The DNA of the CDR3 is TGTGCCTGGTTAACAGGGGCGCGAGGCGAAGCTTTCTTT. Encoded protein: CAWLTGARGEAFF.

This chain uses TRBV19 with TRBJ2-5, with TRBD1 matching over 7 bases. Germline lookup yields CDR1 LNHDA and CDR2 SQIVND (reference sequence). Trimming at V came to 3 bases and at J to 8 bases, leaving 12 bases not matched to a gene. The CDR3 loop spans 15 amino acids. In DNA form, the CDR3 reads TGTGCCAGTAGTATTGGGACAGCGCGTTCGGGAACCCAGTACTTC. Translation: CASSIGTARSGTQYF. Full variable domain (outside the CDR3, taken from reference TRBV19 and TRBJ2-5): DGGITQSPKYLFRKEGQNVTLSCEQNLNHDAMYWYRQDPGQGLRLIYYSQIVNDFQKGDIAEGYSVSREKKESFPLTVTSAQKNPTAFYLCASSIGTARSGTQYFGPGTRLLVL.

V usage is TRBV7-9 and J usage is TRBJ2-1; weak D call: TRBD2 (5 bases). Looked up from germline, CDR1 is SEHNR and CDR2 is FQNEAQ (reference sequence). Trimming cost V 10 bases and J 0 bases, with 13 bases left between them. The CDR3 consists of 14 residues. The CDR3 protein is CAILARGSYNEQFF. The CDR3 coding sequence is TGTGCCATCCTCGCCCGGGGCTCCTACAATGAGCAGTTCTTC.

This chain joins TRBV14 and TRBJ2-7; 8 bases map to TRBD1. The CDR3 is 16 amino acids. Germline CDR1 is SGHDN and CDR2 is FVKESK. Trimming removed 4 bases from V and 0 bases from J; junction bases left unmatched: 8. CDR3 protein: CASSPPRGRPSYEQYF. The CDR3 coding sequence is TGTGCCAGCAGCCCGCCCAGGGGGCGACCCTCCTACGAGCAGTACTTC. The variable domain in full, completed from reference TRBV14 and TRBJ2-7, reads EAGVTQFPSHSVIEKGQTVTLRCDPISGHDNLYWYRRVMGKEIKFLLHFVKESKQDESGMPNNRFLAERTGGTYSTLKVQPAELEDSGVYFCASSPPRGRPSYEQYFGPGTRLTVT.

The V call is TRBV30, the J call TRBJ2-2; TRBD1 agrees at 10 bases. The CDR3 is made up of 15 amino acids. Germline V gene sequence: CDR1 GTSNPN, CDR2 SVGIG (reference sequence). Trimming at V came to 1 base and at J to 6 bases, leaving 5 bases not matched to a gene. CDR3 in amino acids: CAWSEGQGLAGELFF. In DNA form, the CDR3 reads TGTGCCTGGAGTGAGGGACAGGGGCTTGCCGGGGAGCTGTTTTTT.

The chain uses TRBV7-9 and TRBJ2-7; D unclear. Germline V gives CDR1 SEHNR, CDR2 FQNEAQ (reference sequence). Trimming took off 2 bases at V and 6 bases at J, with 5 bases between the two ends. The CDR3 sequence is 11 residues long. CDR3 coding DNA: TGTGCCAGCAGCTTAACGGGCGAGCAGTACTTC. Amino acids: CASSLTGEQYF. Drawing the rest from reference TRBV7-9 and TRBJ2-7, the complete variable domain is DTGVSQNPRHKITKRGQNVTFRCDPISEHNRLYWYRQTLGQGPEFLTYFQNEAQLEKSRLLSDRFSAERPKGSFSTLEIQRTEQGDSAMYLCASSLTGEQYFGPGTRLTVT.

J is TRBJ2-1 and V is TRBV4-3; tentatively, D is TRBD2 (6 bases). CDR3 size: 16 residues. CDR1 is LGHNA and CDR2 is YSLEER in the germline V gene. Trimming stripped 1 base from V and 0 bases from J, with 10 bases between. Here the CDR3 reads CASSQGGVSSYNEQFF. The CDR3 DNA is TGCGCCAGCAGCCAAGGGGGGGTCAGCTCCTACAATGAGCAGTTCTTC.

The chain has TRBV7-2 and TRBJ1-3; tentatively, D is TRBD1 (6 bases). CDR3 length equals 16 residues. Germline V gene data show CDR1 as SGHTA and CDR2 as FQGNSA. With 5 bases removed from V and 0 bases from J, the gap between germline ends came to 14 bases. The chain's CDR3 is CASSASGVLSGNTIYF. CDR3 DNA: TGTGCCAGCAGCGCATCAGGGGTCCTCTCTGGAAACACCATATATTTT.

This chain joins TRBV11-2 and TRBJ2-3, with D unresolved. The V and J ends lost 1 base and 1 base respectively, with 6 bases between them. The CDR3 length is 14 residues. Germline assignment: CDR1 SGHAT and CDR2 FQNNGV. This chain's CDR3 is CASSLGVGTDTQYF. In DNA, the CDR3 is TGTGCCAGCAGCTTAGGTGTAGGCACAGATACGCAGTATTTT.

The gene calls are TRBV6-6 and TRBJ1-5; 8 nucleotides match TRBD1. CDR1 MNHNY and CDR2 SVGAGI come from the germline V gene (reference sequence). CDR3 size: 15 residues. V gave up 4 bases and J gave up 3 bases; unmatched junction bases: 5. The CDR3 nucleotides are TGTGCCAGCAGTTCCGGACAGGGCTACAATCAGCCCCAGCATTTT. It specifies CASSSGQGYNQPQHF.

This clone was counted a few times. The rearrangement uses TRBV6-1 and TRBJ1-5; D is unclear. Trimming pared 3 bases from V and 2 bases from J, leaving 17 bases between. Germline V gene sequence: CDR1 MNHNS, CDR2 SASEGT. The CDR3 has 17 amino acids. The CDR3 region has the DNA TGTGCCAGCAGTGATCGGCAGAACCTAGCGGGCAATCAGCCCCAGCATTTT. Translation gives CASSDRQNLAGNQPQHF.

As DNA, the CDR3 is TGTGCCAGCAGTGGCCCCACAGGGGGTGAGATGACCCAGTACTTC. Protein: CASSGPTGGEMTQYF. The rearrangement joins TRBV2 to TRBJ2-5; TRBD1 matches at 8 bases. CDR1 and CDR2 from the germline V gene are SNHLY and FYNNEI. This CDR3 has 15 amino acids. The V gene end was trimmed by 4 bases and the J gene end by 7 bases; junction bases not matched to a gene: 11.

This chain links TRBV9 with TRBJ2-1, with 9 positions matching TRBD2. J was trimmed by 5 bases and V by 0 bases; bases with no gene match: 6. The CDR3 totals 16 residues. CDR1 and CDR2 (germline): SGDLS, YYNGEE. The CDR3 nucleotides are TGTGCCAGCAGCGTAGGGGGTCTAGCGGGAAACAATGAGCAGTTCTTC. Encoded protein: CASSVGGLAGNNEQFF.

This clone was detected a few times. The chain couples TRBV18 to TRBJ1-1; possible D gene TRBD1, 5 bases. V lost 2 bases to trimming and J lost 8 bases, with 21 bases between them. This CDR3 contains 16 residues. The V gene's germline CDR1 is KGHSH and CDR2 LQKENI. CDR3: CASSPIPDITREEAFF. For the CDR3, the DNA is TGTGCCAGCTCACCAATTCCTGATATAACCAGGGAAGAAGCTTTCTTT.

The CDR3 protein is CAWSEAAGDSEQFF. The DNA of the CDR3 is TGTGCCTGGAGTGAAGCTGCGGGGGATAGTGAGCAGTTCTTC. The genes are TRBV30 and TRBJ2-1, with TRBD2 matching 7 bases. V trimming: 1 base; J trimming: 9 bases; junction bases outside the gene matches: 9. This CDR3 comprises 14 residues. Germline V gene lookup returns CDR1 GTSNPN and CDR2 SVGIG (reference sequence).

V and J are TRBV6-6 and TRBJ2-5; TRBD2 matches 7 bases. V lost 2 bases to trimming and J lost 4 bases; unmatched junction nucleotides: 4. CDR1 is MNHNY and CDR2 is SVGAGI in the germline V gene (reference sequence). This CDR3 contains 14 residues. CDR3: CASSYGGGGETQYF. Written as DNA, the CDR3 is TGTGCCAGCAGTTACGGCGGGGGAGGAGAGACCCAGTACTTC.

This clone was observed a single time. The rearrangement links TRBV19 to TRBJ1-1; perhaps TRBD1 as D (5 bases). V was shortened by 9 bases and J by 5 bases, with 13 bases between the two germline ends. The CDR3 is 12 amino acids. In germline, CDR1 is LNHDA, CDR2 SQIVND (reference sequence). As DNA, the CDR3 is TGTGCCAGCGGGGGGAGGTTGACTGAAGCTTTCTTT. Translated, it gives CASGGRLTEAFF.

The rearrangement joins TRBV7-9 to TRBJ2-3; a weak D match, TRBD1 (6 bases). Trimming pared 5 bases from V and 3 bases from J, leaving 27 bases between. Germline CDR1 and CDR2: SEHNR and FQNEAQ (reference sequence). The CDR3 totals 19 residues. CDR3 residues: CASSPWGPLETVGTDTQYF. CDR3 DNA: TGTGCCAGCAGCCCCTGGGGGCCCCTGGAGACGGTTGGGACAGATACGCAGTATTTT.

V gene TRBV5-4 combines with J gene TRBJ2-3, with TRBD2 matching 12 bases. Unmatched junction bases numbered 8, after V lost 5 bases and J lost 4 bases. CDR3 size: 16 residues. Germline loops: CDR1 SGHNT, CDR2 YYREEE (reference sequence). CDR3 sequence reads: CASSSLAGGPPDTQYF. Here the CDR3 DNA reads TGTGCCAGCAGTTCTCTAGCGGGGGGGCCCCCAGATACGCAGTATTTT. Filled out from reference TRBV5-4 and TRBJ2-3, the complete variable domain reads ETGVTQSPTHLIKTRGQQVTLRCSSQSGHNTVSWYQQALGQGPQFIFQYYREEENGRGNFPPRFSGLQFPNYSSELNVNALELDDSALYLCASSSLAGGPPDTQYFGPGTRLTVL.

In this sample, this clone turned up once. J is TRBJ1-1 and V is TRBV28; no clear D. This CDR3 has 14 amino acids. V gave up 2 bases and J gave up 1 base, with 8 bases separating them. From germline, CDR1 is MDHEN and CDR2 SYDVKM. CDR3 DNA: TGTGCCAGCAGTTTAAGCGGGGAGAACACTGAAGCTTTCTTT. This codes for CASSLSGENTEAFF.

This clone was detected only a few times. The same CDR3 also results from other DNA sequences found in this sample. This chain links TRBV19 with TRBJ1-5, with 7 bases lining up with TRBD1. Germline CDR1 is LNHDA and CDR2 is SQIVND (reference sequence). V lost 0 bases and J lost 3; bases outside the gene matches: 5. The CDR3 is 16 residues long. The CDR3 sequence: CASSIDPTGPNQPQHF. In nucleotides, the CDR3 is TGTGCCAGTAGTATAGACCCGACAGGGCCCAATCAGCCCCAGCATTTT.